The 9 T cell receptor beta chains in this list originate from one sample, sequenced in a study of blood T cell repertoires in COVID-19. Sequencing was performed with immunoSEQ multiplex PCR; in TCRdb, only in-frame clones are kept and a portion is missing. There are 200,000 to 300,000 clones in the sample; around 84% occur only once, and around 2% lies in the top ten. The specimen sequenced was peripheral blood. These receptors all come from a man in his forties who had recovered from COVID-19.

This chain links TRBV5-1 with TRBJ2-5; 8 nucleotides align to TRBD1. CDR3 length equals 13 residues. The V segment lost 2 bases and the J segment 4 bases; nucleotides outside the gene matches: 1. Germline V CDR1 and CDR2: SGHRS, YFSETQ. The CDR3 reads CASSFTGGETQYF. The CDR3, as DNA: TGCGCCAGCAGCTTCACAGGGGGAGAGACCCAGTACTTC.

The chain links TRBV5-4 to TRBJ2-3, with TRBD1 identical over 7 bases. Germline loops: CDR1 SGHNT, CDR2 YYREEE (reference sequence). This CDR3 contains 16 residues. Trimming cost V 2 bases and J 2 bases; bases outside gene matches: 8. CDR3 bases: TGTGCCAGCAGCTTAGGACAGGCGAGATCCACAGATACGCAGTATTTT. This sequence encodes CASSLGQARSTDTQYF.

The gene calls are TRBV5-4 and TRBJ2-7; 8 bases map to TRBD1. Looked up from germline, CDR1 is SGHNT and CDR2 is YYREEE (reference sequence). V lost 4 bases to trimming and J lost 4 bases; unmatched junction nucleotides: 7. This CDR3 is built from 14 residues. CDR3 sequence reads: CASSPGTGGYEQYF. For the CDR3, the DNA is TGTGCCAGCAGCCCCGGGACAGGAGGTTACGAGCAGTACTTC.

This chain joins TRBV29-1 and TRBJ2-1, with D possibly matching TRBD1 (6 bases). V was cut by 4 bases and J by 5 bases, with 9 bases left in between. Germline values: CDR1 SQVTM, CDR2 ANQGSEA. The CDR3 extends over 12 amino acids. The CDR3 loop reads CSVVRGNNEQFF. DNA of the CDR3: TGCAGCGTTGTCAGGGGAAACAATGAGCAGTTCTTC.

The chain is built from TRBV7-6 and TRBJ2-2, with 7 bases fitting TRBD2. With 5 bases clipped from V and 0 bases from J, the junction kept 6 bases outside the gene matches. In germline, CDR1 is SGHVS, CDR2 FNYEAQ. CDR3 length: 16 residues. The CDR3, as DNA: TGTGCCAGCAGCCGCTGGGAGGGACCGAACACCGGGGAGCTGTTTTTT. Translation: CASSRWEGPNTGELFF.

V and J are TRBV29-1 and TRBJ1-2; 8 nucleotides line up with TRBD1. Trimming cost V 7 bases and J 3 bases; bases outside gene matches: 13. The CDR3 length is 15 residues. The germline V gene encodes CDR1 SQVTM and CDR2 ANQGSEA. CDR3 residues: CSGIRQGPDDYGYTF. The CDR3 nucleotides read TGCAGCGGGATCAGACAGGGGCCCGACGACTATGGCTACACCTTC.

V usage is TRBV10-3 and J usage is TRBJ1-2; 7 bases fit TRBD1. CDR3 length equals 12 residues. Trimming at V came to 6 bases and at J to 3 bases, leaving 1 base not matched to a gene. Per germline, CDR1 ENHRY and CDR2 SYGVKD. This CDR3 is CAISTGDYGYTF. The CDR3 bases are TGTGCCATCAGCACAGGGGACTATGGCTACACCTTC.

V is TRBV5-5 and J is TRBJ2-7; perhaps TRBD1 as D (5 bases). The CDR3 extends over 13 amino acids. V was trimmed by 5 bases and J by 3 bases, leaving 12 bases between them. Germline V lookup: CDR1 SGHKS, CDR2 YYEKEE (reference sequence). This CDR3 is CASRAGQNYEQYF. The CDR3 DNA is TGTGCCAGCAGAGCAGGACAAAACTACGAGCAGTACTTC.

The sample holds a few counts of this clone. V and J are TRBV6-6 and TRBJ1-5; D perhaps matches TRBD1 (6 bases). Trimming shortened V by 10 bases and J by 4 bases, and 14 bases separated the two germline ends. The germline gives CDR1 MNHNY, CDR2 SVGAGI (reference sequence). The CDR3 contains 13 residues. DNA for the CDR3: TGTGCCACCACGGGACAACTGAATCAGCCCCAGCATTTT. This translates into CATTGQLNQPQHF.